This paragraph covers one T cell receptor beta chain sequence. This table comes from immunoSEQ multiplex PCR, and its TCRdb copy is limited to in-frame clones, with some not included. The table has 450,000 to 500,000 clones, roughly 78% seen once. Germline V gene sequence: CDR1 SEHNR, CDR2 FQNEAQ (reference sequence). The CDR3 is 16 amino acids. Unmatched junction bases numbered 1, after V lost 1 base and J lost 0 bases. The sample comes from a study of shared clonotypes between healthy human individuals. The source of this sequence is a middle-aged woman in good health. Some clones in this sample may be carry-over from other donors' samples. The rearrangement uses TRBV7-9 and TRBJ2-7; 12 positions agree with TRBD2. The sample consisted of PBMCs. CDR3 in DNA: TGTGCCAGCAGCTTAGGGACTAGCGGGGCCTCCTACGAGCAGTACTTC. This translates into CASSLGTSGASYEQYF.